This entry describes one T cell receptor (beta chain). The antigen is undetermined. Primers for the PCR totalled 60 Vbeta and 13 Jbeta. Data came from immunoSEQ multiplex PCR; TCRdb stores just in-frame clones and leaves some out. Found here are roughly 4,500 clones, 81% of them singletons; the top ten hold 6.2%. CDR1 and CDR2 (germline): MNHNY, SVGAGI (reference sequence). The length of the CDR3 is 12 residues. The V end lost 5 bases, the J end lost 3 bases, and 8 bases lay between the germline ends. The data originate from a study of cytomegalovirus exposure and HLA in healthy donors. Study-wide results and caveats: Donors belonging to an Asian-associated ancestry cluster reportedly showed fewer N-insertions in productive TCRs than the approximately 670-donor mean, according to what a later analysis found. Later on, an analysis found that several of the most significant clusters appeared to be linked to common viral pathogens, which included parvovirus B19.

This receptor was obtained from a woman in her forties in good health and CMV-seropositive. This chain links TRBV6-6 with TRBJ2-7; a possible D gene is TRBD1 (5 bases). Input material: PBMCs. The CDR3 DNA follows: TGTGCCAGCAGTACCCAGGGCTACGAGCAGTACTTC. Its translation is CASSTQGYEQYF.